Following are 22 T cell receptor beta chains from one sample sequenced in a study of blood T cells in healthy people across ages. A sample-barcoded 5' primer and a J-beta primer mix were used in a second PCR of roughly 7 to 11 cycles. A single record per CDR3 protein comes from TCRdb applying MiXCR to the 5' RACE reads. Of about 1.8 million distinct CDR3 sequences listed, roughly 49% are singletons. Material: blood. The receptors here all came from a woman between 40 and 55 years old in good health.

This clonotype was found a few times. The chain carries TRBV12-3 or TRBV12-4 and TRBJ2-1, with D possibly matching TRBD1 (5 bases). Trimming cost V 6 bases and J 2 bases, with 20 bases left between them. CDR3 length: 17 amino acids. This chain's CDR3 is CASRETKGQGTYNEQFF. As DNA, the CDR3 is TGTGCCAGCAGGGAAACAAAGGGGCAGGGAACCTACAATGAGCAGTTCTTC.

As regards this clonotype: At one boundary the junction diverges from the germline segment, which might be a read error. The V call is TRBV27, the J call TRBJ2-3, with D possibly called TRBD1 or TRBD2 (5 bases each). This CDR3 region has 15 residues. Looked up from germline, CDR1 is MNHEY and CDR2 is SMNVEV (reference sequence). The CDR3 nucleotides are TGTGCCAGCAGGCGCAGGGACCGAAGCACAGATATGCAGTATTTT. Its protein product is CASRRRDRSTDMQYF.

The genes are TRBV7-2 and TRBJ2-1; TRBD2 matches at 12 bases. The CDR3 runs to 16 residues. The V and J ends lost 3 bases and 8 bases, in that order; junction bases with no gene match: 8. The germline V gene encodes CDR1 SGHTA and CDR2 FQGNSA. The CDR3 protein is CASSFFLAGGQDEQFF. The CDR3 DNA reads TGTGCCAGCAGCTTCTTCCTAGCGGGGGGGCAGGATGAGCAGTTCTTC. Using reference TRBV7-2 and TRBJ2-1 for the parts outside the CDR3, the full variable domain is GAGVSQSPSNKVTEKGKDVELRCDPISGHTALYWYRQSLGQGLEFLIYFQGNSAPDKSGLPSDRFSAERTGGSVSTLTIQRTQQEDSAVYLCASSFFLAGGQDEQFFGPGTRLTVL.

This clonotype was detected only a few times. The chain employs TRBV3-1 and TRBJ1-6; D ambiguous. This CDR3 has 14 amino acids. Trimming removed 6 bases from V and 7 bases from J, with 13 bases in between. Germline V CDR1 and CDR2: LGHDT, YNNKEL (reference sequence). The CDR3 DNA reads TGTGCCAGCAGTGCTGGAGGCAACAATTCACCCCTCCACTTT. This translates into CASSAGGNNSPLHF.

The rearrangement uses TRBV6-2 or TRBV6-3 and TRBJ2-4; D unresolved. The DNA end is a closer match to TRBJ2-7, so the J assignment may be wrong. In germline, CDR1 is MNHEY, CDR2 SVGEGT. CDR3 length: 15 amino acids. CDR3 sequence (DNA): TGTGCCAGCAGTTACGCCTTGGTTGGGTCACACGAGCAGTACTTC. Its protein is CASSYALVGSHEQYF.

This clonotype was observed a single time. J is TRBJ1-2 and V is TRBV7-9; the D is unclear. Trimming took off 5 bases at V and 0 bases at J, with 16 bases between the two ends. CDR1 and CDR2 (germline): SEHNR, FQNEAQ (reference sequence). The CDR3 is 16 amino acids. The CDR3 region is CASSLSPRDSNYGYTF. The CDR3 DNA sequence: TGTGCCAGCAGCCTATCCCCGAGGGATTCTAACTATGGCTACACCTTC.

The chain employs TRBV12-3 or TRBV12-4 and TRBJ1-4; D is unclear. Trimming took 3 bases from V and 4 from J, leaving 9 bases between them. The CDR3 runs 14 residues. As DNA, the CDR3 is TGTGCCAGCAGTTTCGGAGGGTTTAATGAAAAACTGTTTTTT. This translates into CASSFGGFNEKLFF.

The chain couples TRBV12-3 or TRBV12-4 to TRBJ2-1; 11 nucleotides agree with TRBD2. CDR3 size: 17 residues. Trimming took 4 bases from V and 7 from J; bases not matched to a gene: 12. The DNA for the CDR3 is TGTGCCAGCAGTTCCAATTTAGCGGGGGGGCCCTCGAATGAGCAGTTCTTC. Its translation is CASSSNLAGGPSNEQFF.

The chain has TRBV7-9 and TRBJ1-1, with D hard to call. This CDR3 comprises 12 residues. Germline CDR1 is SEHNR and CDR2 is FQNEAQ (reference sequence). Trimming removed 1 base from V and 6 bases from J, with 6 bases in between. The CDR3 DNA reads as TGTGCCAGCAGCTTAGATTGGTCTGAAGCTTTCTTT. It encodes CASSLDWSEAFF.

The chain combines TRBV4-1 with TRBJ2-7; TRBD1 matches at 10 bases. V shed 3 bases and J 7 bases; nucleotides not matched to a gene: 15. The CDR3 consists of 17 residues. Germline CDR1 is MGHRA and CDR2 is YSYEKL. CDR3 amino acids: CASSHPPGTGALGEQYF. The CDR3 DNA reads as TGCGCCAGCAGCCATCCCCCCGGGACAGGGGCTCTAGGGGAGCAGTACTTC.

The chain has TRBV7-2 and TRBJ2-5; D unresolved. Germline lookup yields CDR1 SGHTA and CDR2 FQGNSA. V lost 5 bases and J lost 1, with 14 bases in between. CDR3 length: 15 residues. CDR3 DNA sequence: TGTGCCAGCAGCCGTATAGACCCTACCCAAGAGACCCAGTACTTC. This translates into CASSRIDPTQETQYF.

The chain is built from TRBV2 and TRBJ2-7; D is unresolved. The tail of the sequence fits TRBJ2-5 better, so the J call may be wrong. Germline CDR1 is SNHLY and CDR2 is FYNNEI. CDR3 length equals 14 residues. The CDR3 loop reads CASSAELGRETQYF. In DNA form, the CDR3 reads TGTGCCAGCAGCGCAGAACTGGGCCGAGAGACCCAGTACTTC.

The chain links TRBV2 to TRBJ2-1; a weak D match, TRBD2 (7 bases). Germline values: CDR1 SNHLY, CDR2 FYNNEI. There are 17 residues in the CDR3. Trimming shortened V by 4 bases and J by 0 bases, and 16 bases separated the two germline ends. CDR3 amino acids: CASSGDTGGVSYNEQFF. The CDR3 region has the DNA TGTGCCAGCAGTGGAGATACGGGGGGCGTCTCCTACAATGAGCAGTTCTTC.

The sample holds a few counts of this clonotype. The rearrangement links TRBV20-1 to TRBJ1-5, with D perhaps TRBD1 (5 bases). Germline CDR1 reads DFQATT; CDR2 reads SNEGSKA (reference sequence). The V end was cut by 1 base, the J end by 3 bases, with 10 bases between. The CDR3 is 14 residues long. In nucleotides, the CDR3 is TGCAGTGCTAGAGCCGCGGGACTCAATCAGCCCCAGCATTTT. Translating it yields CSARAAGLNQPQHF.

This chain connects TRBV4-2 to TRBJ2-5, with D perhaps matching TRBD2 (5 bases). The CDR3 has 14 residues. The ends were cut back, 0 bases at V and 7 bases at J, with 12 bases in the middle. CDR1 and CDR2 from the germline V gene are LGHNA and YNFKEQ. CDR3: CASSQERDRGTQYF. CDR3 DNA sequence: TGTGCCAGCAGCCAAGAGAGAGACCGGGGGACCCAGTACTTC.

This clonotype was observed a few times. This chain uses TRBV6-2 or TRBV6-3 with TRBJ2-7; D is uncertain. This CDR3 has 11 amino acids. Trimming shortened V by 6 bases and J by 7 bases, and 10 bases separated the two germline ends. Per the germline V gene, CDR1 is MNHEY and CDR2 is SVGEGT. This chain's CDR3 is CASRDPQEQYF. The CDR3 DNA reads TGTGCCAGCAGAGATCCCCAGGAGCAGTACTTC.

The chain has TRBV10-3 and TRBJ1-4; no clear D gene. Per germline, CDR1 ENHRY and CDR2 SYGVKD. The germline V and J ends were trimmed by 0 bases and 8 bases, with 13 bases remaining between them. CDR3 size: 15 residues. The CDR3 sequence is CAISESEGKGEKLFF. The DNA for the CDR3 is TGTGCCATCAGTGAGTCAGAAGGGAAGGGCGAAAAACTGTTTTTT.

V gene TRBV27 combines with J gene TRBJ2-5; D is ambiguous. This CDR3 comprises 17 residues. CDR1 and CDR2 from the germline V gene are MNHEY and SMNVEV (reference sequence). Trimming shortened V by 6 bases and J by 1 base, and 21 bases separated the two germline ends. CDR3 region: CASSQTPSRQPQETQYF. CDR3 sequence (DNA): TGTGCCAGCAGCCAGACCCCTTCCCGTCAGCCCCAAGAGACCCAGTACTTC.

This chain joins TRBV29-1 and TRBJ2-3; 9 positions agree with TRBD2. V lost 5 bases, J lost 2 bases, and 14 bases stayed unmatched. The CDR3 extends over 17 amino acids. The germline V gene encodes CDR1 SQVTM and CDR2 ANQGSEA. Written as DNA, the CDR3 is TGCAGCGTTTTAGCGGGGGCCACACAAGCTTTCACAGATACGCAGTATTTT. This translates into CSVLAGATQAFTDTQYF.

This clonotype was seen once. This chain uses TRBV28 with TRBJ2-3, with unresolved D. This CDR3 has 17 amino acids. Trimming took 3 bases from V and 3 from J, leaving 19 bases between them. Germline V gene lookup returns CDR1 MDHEN and CDR2 SYDVKM. Here the CDR3 reads CASSLAYPARTTDTQYF. For the CDR3, the DNA is TGTGCCAGCAGTTTGGCATATCCGGCACGTACAACAGATACGCAGTATTTT.

This clonotype was recorded only once. The V call is TRBV2, the J call TRBJ2-3; perhaps TRBD1 as D (6 bases). Trimming removed 3 bases at V and 0 bases at J, with 10 bases between. The germline CDR1 and CDR2 sequences are SNHLY and FYNNEI. The CDR3 extends over 15 amino acids. As DNA, the CDR3 is TGTGCCAGCAGTGAGGACAGCCTGAGCACAGATACGCAGTATTTT. Residues: CASSEDSLSTDTQYF.

Only a few counts were recorded for this clonotype. The chain has TRBV28 and TRBJ1-2; 8 positions agree with TRBD1. The CDR3 contains 15 residues. Unmatched junction bases numbered 8, after V lost 2 bases and J lost 6 bases. The germline V gene has CDR1 MDHEN and CDR2 SYDVKM. In DNA, the CDR3 is TGTGCCAGCAGTTTAGATCAGTACAGGGGGAATGGCTACACCTTC. Its protein is CASSLDQYRGNGYTF.